One and the same sample provided the 5 T cell receptor beta chains below, sequenced in a study of T cell responses to AZD1222 COVID-19 vaccine. Sequencing was performed with immunoSEQ multiplex PCR; in TCRdb, only in-frame clones are kept and a portion is missing. The top ten clones hold approximately 5.2% of a sample with over 100,000 clones, about nine tenths of them seen once. The sequencing here drew on peripheral blood, taken on day 0 of AZD1222 vaccination. These receptors all stem from an adult in good health.

V gene TRBV6-5 combines with J gene TRBJ2-7, with 9 nucleotides matching TRBD1. CDR3 size: 14 residues. Germline V gene sequence: CDR1 MNHEY, CDR2 SVGAGI. J was trimmed by 4 bases and V by 4 bases; bases with no gene match: 5. The CDR3 reads CASSLTGGRYEQYF. The CDR3 DNA reads as TGTGCCAGCAGTTTAACAGGGGGCAGGTACGAGCAGTACTTC.

The gene calls are TRBV24-1 and TRBJ2-3; TRBD2 matches 7 bases. There are 18 residues in the CDR3. Germline V gene data show CDR1 as KGHDR and CDR2 as SFDVKD. The V gene end was trimmed by 9 bases and the J gene end by 2 bases; junction bases not matched to a gene: 19. The CDR3 sequence: CATAAGDPRGVTTDTQYF. CDR3 sequence (DNA): TGTGCCACCGCCGCGGGGGACCCCCGAGGGGTAACCACAGATACGCAGTATTTT.

The chain employs TRBV7-9 and TRBJ1-6, with 8 positions matching TRBD1. Trimming removed 5 bases from V and 7 bases from J; junction bases left unmatched: 7. The germline CDR1 and CDR2 sequences are SEHNR and FQNEAQ (reference sequence). The CDR3 contains 15 residues. CDR3 residues: CASSTGTGWNSPLHF. The CDR3 DNA reads as TGTGCCAGCAGCACCGGGACAGGATGGAATTCACCCCTCCACTTT.

This chain links TRBV10-2 with TRBJ2-3; the D gene is possibly TRBD1 (6 bases). This CDR3 region has 13 residues. Trimming removed 0 bases at V and 8 bases at J, with 9 bases between. Germline CDR1 is WSHSY and CDR2 is SAAADI. The CDR3 nucleotides read TGCGCCAGCAGTGAGTCCTTGGGGGCTACGCAGTATTTT. Translated, it gives CASSESLGATQYF.

This chain links TRBV3-1 (or the pseudogene TRBV3-2) with TRBJ2-4; D is uncertain. CDR3 size: 16 residues. The V end was cut by 1 base, the J end by 1 base, with 11 bases between. Germline CDR1 LGHDT, CDR2 YNNKEL (reference sequence). The CDR3 loop is CASSQGNSPAKNIQYF. The CDR3 coding sequence is TGTGCCAGCAGCCAAGGTAATTCCCCGGCCAAAAACATTCAGTACTTC.